This T cell receptor beta chain derives from a study of response to subunit inactivated influenza vaccine. Study-wide results and limits: Authors suggested seasonal influenza vaccinations each recruit few new T cells.

Via MiXCR, TCRdb re-called the RT-PCR reads, giving one row per CDR3 protein. The profile covers hundreds of thousands of distinct CDR3 sequences, with 16% appearing a single time and 3% taken by the ten largest. This CDR3 spans 14 amino acids. With 6 bases clipped from V and 6 bases from J, the junction kept 8 bases outside the gene matches. This clonotype was seen ten or more times. Its antigen remains unknown. This receptor was taken from a man aged 45 to 70 who received an inactivated influenza vaccine. This chain connects TRBV12-3 or TRBV12-4 to TRBJ1-2, with 9 bases lining up with TRBD1. This sample comprised CD4+ T cells sorted from PBMCs, obtained 23 months after vaccination. In DNA form, the CDR3 reads TGTGCCAGCAGCCACGGACAGGGGAGAGATGGCTACACCTTC. Its protein is CASSHGQGRDGYTF.